This TCR beta chain comes out of a study of shared clonotypes between healthy human individuals. Overall study: Per donor, three plates held CD4 naive cells, three held CD4 memory, two held CD8 naive and one held CD8 memory. Regarding the study as a whole: A generally larger estimated richness was seen in naive subsets than in memory subsets.

In regard to this clone: The antigen remains unidentified.

Donation came from healthy HIV-negative adults that had no recent acute infections or vaccinations. Germline CDR1 is SGHRS and CDR2 is YFSETQ. This CDR3 is 16 amino acids long. V was cut by 5 bases and J by 0 bases, with 14 bases left in between. Generated by immunoSEQ multiplex PCR, the TCRdb table keeps only in-frame clones and is missing some. The sample consists of more than 1,200,000 clones, 98% of them appearing once. This receptor was identified in a man younger than 45 in good health. Material for sequencing was naive CD4+ T cells sorted from blood. Subset meaning: CD45RA+ positively selected. The V gene is TRBV5-1, the J gene TRBJ2-2; tentatively, D is TRBD1 (6 bases). CDR3 in amino acids: CASSQDRLANTGELFF. CDR3 DNA sequence: TGCGCCAGCAGTCAAGACAGGCTCGCGAACACCGGGGAGCTGTTTTTT.